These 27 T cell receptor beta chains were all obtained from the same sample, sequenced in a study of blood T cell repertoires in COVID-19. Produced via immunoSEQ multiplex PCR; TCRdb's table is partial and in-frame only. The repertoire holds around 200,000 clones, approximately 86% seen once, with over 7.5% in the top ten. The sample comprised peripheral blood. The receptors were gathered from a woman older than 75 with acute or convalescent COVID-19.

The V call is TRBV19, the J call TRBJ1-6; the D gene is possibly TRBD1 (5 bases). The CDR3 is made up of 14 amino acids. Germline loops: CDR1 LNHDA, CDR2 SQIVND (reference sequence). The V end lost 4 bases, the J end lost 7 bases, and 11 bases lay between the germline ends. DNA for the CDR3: TGTGCCAGTAGTAGGCAGGGCGACAATTCACCCCTCCACTTT. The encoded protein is CASSRQGDNSPLHF.

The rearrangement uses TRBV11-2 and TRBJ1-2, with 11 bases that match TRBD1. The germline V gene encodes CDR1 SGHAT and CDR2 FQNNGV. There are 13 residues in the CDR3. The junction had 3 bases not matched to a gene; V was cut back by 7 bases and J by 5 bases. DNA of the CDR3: TGTGCCAGCACGGGACAGGGGGGATATGGCTACACCTTC. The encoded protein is CASTGQGGYGYTF.

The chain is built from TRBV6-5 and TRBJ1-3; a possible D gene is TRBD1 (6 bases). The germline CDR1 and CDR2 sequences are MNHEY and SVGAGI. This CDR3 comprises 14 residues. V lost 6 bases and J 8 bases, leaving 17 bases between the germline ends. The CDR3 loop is CASRPNRDRHTIYF. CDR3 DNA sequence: TGTGCCAGCAGGCCGAACAGGGATCGGCACACCATATATTTT.

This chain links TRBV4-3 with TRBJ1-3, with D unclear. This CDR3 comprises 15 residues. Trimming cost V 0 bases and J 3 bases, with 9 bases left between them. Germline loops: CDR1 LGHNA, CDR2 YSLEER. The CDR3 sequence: CASSQDLAFGNTIYF. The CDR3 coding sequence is TGCGCCAGCAGCCAAGATTTAGCTTTTGGAAACACCATATATTTT.

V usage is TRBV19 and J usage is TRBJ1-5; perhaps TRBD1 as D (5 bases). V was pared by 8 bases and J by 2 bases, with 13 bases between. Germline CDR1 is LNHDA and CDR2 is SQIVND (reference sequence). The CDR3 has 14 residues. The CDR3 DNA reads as TGTGCCAGTGGGGCCCTCCCCGGCAATCAGCCCCAGCATTTT. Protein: CASGALPGNQPQHF.

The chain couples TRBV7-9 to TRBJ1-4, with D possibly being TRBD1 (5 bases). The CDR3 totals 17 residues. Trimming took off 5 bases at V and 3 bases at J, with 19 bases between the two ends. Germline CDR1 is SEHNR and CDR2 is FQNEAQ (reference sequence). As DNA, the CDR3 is TGTGCCAGCAGCCTCTGGCGAAACCCGGGGGCTAATGAAAAACTGTTTTTT. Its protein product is CASSLWRNPGANEKLFF.

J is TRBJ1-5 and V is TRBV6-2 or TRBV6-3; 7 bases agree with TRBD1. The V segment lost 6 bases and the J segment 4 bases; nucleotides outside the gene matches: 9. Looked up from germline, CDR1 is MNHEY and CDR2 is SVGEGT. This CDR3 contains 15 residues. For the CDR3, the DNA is TGTGCCAGCAGCCGACCGGGGGACAGAAATCAGCCCCAGCATTTT. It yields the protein CASSRPGDRNQPQHF.

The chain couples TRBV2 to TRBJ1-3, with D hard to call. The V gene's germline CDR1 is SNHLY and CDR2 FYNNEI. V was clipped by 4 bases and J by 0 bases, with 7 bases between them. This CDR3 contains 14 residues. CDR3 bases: TGTGCCAGCAGTGGTGTACTCTCTGGAAACACCATATATTTT. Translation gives CASSGVLSGNTIYF.

The CDR3 reads CASASTGVAYEQYF. The CDR3 bases are TGTGCCAGCGCCTCGACAGGGGTGGCCTACGAGCAGTACTTC. This rearrangement joins TRBV5-8 to TRBJ2-7, with 8 nucleotides matching TRBD1. This CDR3 is built from 14 residues. Per the germline V gene, CDR1 is SGHTS and CDR2 is YDEGEE. The junction had 8 bases not matched to a gene; V was cut back by 7 bases and J by 2 bases.

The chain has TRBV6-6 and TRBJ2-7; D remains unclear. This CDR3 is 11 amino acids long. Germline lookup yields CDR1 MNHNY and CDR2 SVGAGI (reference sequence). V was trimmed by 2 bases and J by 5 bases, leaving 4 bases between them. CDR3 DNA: TGTGCCAGCAGTTACGGAGACGAGCAGTACTTC. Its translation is CASSYGDEQYF.

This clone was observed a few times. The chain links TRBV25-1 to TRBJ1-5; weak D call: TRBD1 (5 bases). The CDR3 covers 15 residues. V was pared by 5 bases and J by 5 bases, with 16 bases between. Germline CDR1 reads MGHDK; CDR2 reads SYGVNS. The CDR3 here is CASSLGTGVYQPQHF. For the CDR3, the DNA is TGTGCCAGCAGTTTAGGGACGGGGGTATATCAGCCCCAGCATTTT.

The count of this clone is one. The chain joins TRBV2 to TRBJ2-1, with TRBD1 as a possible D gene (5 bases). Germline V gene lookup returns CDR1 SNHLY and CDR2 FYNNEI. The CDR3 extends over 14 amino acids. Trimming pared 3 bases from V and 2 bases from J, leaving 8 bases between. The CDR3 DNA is TGTGCCAGCAGTGATAGCAGGGCCTACAATGAGCAGTTCTTC. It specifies CASSDSRAYNEQFF.

The CDR3, as DNA: TGCGCCAGCAGCCCGAGGGCCTCCTCGGAGGGTACGCAGTATTTT. As protein: CASSPRASSEGTQYF. The V and J genes are TRBV5-1 and TRBJ2-3, with D possibly being TRBD2 (6 bases). Germline V lookup: CDR1 SGHRS, CDR2 YFSETQ. Between the trimmed V and J ends, which lost 4 bases and 8 bases, there was a span of 20 bases. The length of the CDR3 is 15 residues.

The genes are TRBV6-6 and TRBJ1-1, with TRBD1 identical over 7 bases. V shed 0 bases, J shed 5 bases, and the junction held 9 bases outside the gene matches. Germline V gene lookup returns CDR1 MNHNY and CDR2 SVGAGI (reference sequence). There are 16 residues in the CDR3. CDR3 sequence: CASSYSIDRAGTEAFF. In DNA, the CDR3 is TGTGCCAGCAGTTACTCGATCGACAGGGCGGGGACTGAAGCTTTCTTT.

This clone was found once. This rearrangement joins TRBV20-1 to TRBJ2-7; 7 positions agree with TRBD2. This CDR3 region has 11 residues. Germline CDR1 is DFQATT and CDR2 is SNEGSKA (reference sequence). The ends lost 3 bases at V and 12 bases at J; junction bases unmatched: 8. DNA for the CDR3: TGCAGTGCTAGCCACTCGGGAGGCTTGTACTTC. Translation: CSASHSGGLYF.

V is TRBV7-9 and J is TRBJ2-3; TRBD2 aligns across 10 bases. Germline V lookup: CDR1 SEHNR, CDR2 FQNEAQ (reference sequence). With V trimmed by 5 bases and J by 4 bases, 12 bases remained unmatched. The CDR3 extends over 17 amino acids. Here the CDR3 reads CASSLSRIAGGADTQYF. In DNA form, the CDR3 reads TGTGCCAGCAGCCTCTCCCGGATAGCGGGGGGTGCAGATACGCAGTATTTT.

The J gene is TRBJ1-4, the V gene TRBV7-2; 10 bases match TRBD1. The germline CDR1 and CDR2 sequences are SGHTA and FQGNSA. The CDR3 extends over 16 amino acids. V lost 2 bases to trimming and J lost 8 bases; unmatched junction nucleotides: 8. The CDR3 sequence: CASSLWGTGAGEKLFF. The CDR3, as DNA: TGTGCCAGCAGCTTATGGGGGACAGGGGCGGGCGAAAAACTGTTTTTT.

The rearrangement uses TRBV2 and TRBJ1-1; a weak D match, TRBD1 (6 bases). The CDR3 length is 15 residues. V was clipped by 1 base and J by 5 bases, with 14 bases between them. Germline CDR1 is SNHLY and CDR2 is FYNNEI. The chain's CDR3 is CASSEGGRGDTEAFF. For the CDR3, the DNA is TGTGCCAGCAGTGAAGGAGGGAGGGGGGATACTGAAGCTTTCTTT.

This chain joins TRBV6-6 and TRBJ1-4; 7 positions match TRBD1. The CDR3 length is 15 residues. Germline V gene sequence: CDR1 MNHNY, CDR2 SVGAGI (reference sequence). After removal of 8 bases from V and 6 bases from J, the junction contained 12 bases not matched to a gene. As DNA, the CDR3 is TGTGCCAGCGTCGTCCCGGGCAGGGGGGATGAAAAACTGTTTTTT. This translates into CASVVPGRGDEKLFF.

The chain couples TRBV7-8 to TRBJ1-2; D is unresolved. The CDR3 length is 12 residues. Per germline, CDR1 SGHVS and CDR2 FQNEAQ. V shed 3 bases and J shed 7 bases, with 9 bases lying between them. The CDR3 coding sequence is TGTGCCAGCAGCTTCCAAAGCTCTGGCTACACCTTC. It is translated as CASSFQSSGYTF.

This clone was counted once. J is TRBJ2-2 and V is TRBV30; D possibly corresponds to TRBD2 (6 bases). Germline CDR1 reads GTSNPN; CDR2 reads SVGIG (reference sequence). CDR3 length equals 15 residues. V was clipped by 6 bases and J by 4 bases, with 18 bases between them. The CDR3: CACSPVPGGTGELFF. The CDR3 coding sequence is TGTGCCTGTAGCCCGGTGCCCGGGGGCACCGGGGAGCTGTTTTTT.

As DNA, the CDR3 is TGTGCCATCAGTGAGTTCAGGGGGTCCGGGGGCAATGAGCAGTTCTTC. Encoded protein: CAISEFRGSGGNEQFF. The rearrangement links TRBV10-3 to TRBJ2-1; D perhaps matches TRBD1 (7 bases). The V end lost 1 base, the J end lost 6 bases, and 16 bases lay between the germline ends. The CDR3 is made up of 16 amino acids. Per the germline V gene, CDR1 is ENHRY and CDR2 is SYGVKD.

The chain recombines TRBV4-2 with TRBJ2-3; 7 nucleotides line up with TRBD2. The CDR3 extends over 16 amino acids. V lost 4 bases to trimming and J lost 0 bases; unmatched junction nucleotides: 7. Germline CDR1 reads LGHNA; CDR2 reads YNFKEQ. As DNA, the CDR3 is TGTGCCAGCAGCCCCCGGGCTAGCGGAAGCACAGATACGCAGTATTTT. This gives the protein CASSPRASGSTDTQYF.

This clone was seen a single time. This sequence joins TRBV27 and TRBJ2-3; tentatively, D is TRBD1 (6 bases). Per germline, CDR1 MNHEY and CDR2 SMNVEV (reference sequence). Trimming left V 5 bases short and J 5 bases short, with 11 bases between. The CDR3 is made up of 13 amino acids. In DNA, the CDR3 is TGTGCCAGCAGTGCCCACAGGGAAGATACGCAGTATTTT. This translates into CASSAHREDTQYF.

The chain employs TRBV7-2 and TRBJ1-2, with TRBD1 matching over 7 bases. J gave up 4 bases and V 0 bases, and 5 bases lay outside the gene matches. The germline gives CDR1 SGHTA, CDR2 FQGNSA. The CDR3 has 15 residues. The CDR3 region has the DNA TGTGCCAGCAGCTTAGCTACAGGGGAATTCTATGGCTACACCTTC. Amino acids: CASSLATGEFYGYTF.

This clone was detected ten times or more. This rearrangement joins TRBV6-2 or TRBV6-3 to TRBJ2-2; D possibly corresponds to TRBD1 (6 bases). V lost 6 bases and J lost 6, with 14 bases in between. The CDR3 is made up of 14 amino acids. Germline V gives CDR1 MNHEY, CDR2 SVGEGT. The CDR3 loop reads CASSPTGLSGELFF. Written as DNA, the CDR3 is TGTGCCAGCAGCCCAACAGGGTTATCCGGGGAGCTGTTTTTT.

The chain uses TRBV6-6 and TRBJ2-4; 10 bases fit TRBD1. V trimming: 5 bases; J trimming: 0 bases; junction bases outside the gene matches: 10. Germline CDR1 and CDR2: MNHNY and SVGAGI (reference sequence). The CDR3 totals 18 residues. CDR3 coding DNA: TGTGCCAGCAGTCGTCCCGGGACAGGGGTTGTAGCCAAAAACATTCAGTACTTC. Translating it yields CASSRPGTGVVAKNIQYF.